The T cell receptor (beta chain) described here comes from a study of shared clonotypes between healthy human individuals (dated by TCRdb to 2018 to 2020). Background on the whole study: The cohort comprised a couple of women and a few men aged 18 to 49 years. Libraries were prepared and TCR repertoires were sequenced by different laboratories using diverse techniques, in order to increase sequencing depth and limit assay-specific biases. To estimate repertoire size and how much clonotype sharing occurs between individuals, the study deeply sequenced the blood TCR repertoires of several healthy adults. Leukapheresis yielded between about 0.94 and 9.5 billion PBMCs per donor.

Comments on this clone: Its specific antigen is unknown. Base-call qualities are not available, and no considerably larger clone is one nucleotide away.

The paper as a whole reports these results and caveats: Because the study included only a small number of donors, the genetic and exposure-history diversity represented was limited. Pairwise subsampling indicated that sequencing depth was expected to affect the degree of clonotype sharing among donors. Sampling was limited to blood, and TCR repertoires in tissue likely differ from TCR repertoires in blood.

Healthy HIV-negative adults with no recently reported acute infections or vaccinations were included as donors. All donors were Caucasian adults living in Nashville, Tennessee, USA. In the unsorted samples, 70 million to 90 million PBMCs were counted, and genomic DNA was extracted using the QIAamp DNA Blood Mini kit. Blood was obtained by leukapheresis, after which PBMCs were separated by Ficoll-Histopaque density gradient centrifugation and cryopreserved in liquid nitrogen vapor phase. Using the deep immunoSEQ assay, TCR CDR3 regions were amplified from genomic DNA by multiplex PCR. Extracted genomic DNA from each cell subset was distributed evenly across all wells of several immunoSEQ 96-well plates, and each plate was treated as a replicate. For unsorted PBMC, 250 to 300 ng genomic DNA, equal to approximately 30,000 T cell genomes, was loaded into each replicate PCR. Unsorted PBMC genomic DNA was sequenced across ten immunoSEQ deep assay plates. The purified libraries were quantified using a Qubit 3.0 fluorometer, sized with a Bioanalyzer 2100, and then quantified again using the KAPA Library Quantification kit. Every immunoSEQ 96-well plate was sequenced on a dedicated single-read 150-cycle Illumina NextSeq 550 flow cell. The study's processing was this. The immunoSEQ output contained only junctional sequences without quality scores, so filtering could not match that applied to full-length reads. To assign V/J genes and CDR3, sequences were annotated against IMGT germline references using PyIR, a Python wrapper for IgBLAST v1.9. Reads with weak V/J assignments (E-value above 1e-6), missing CDR3, stop codons, out-of-frame junctions, or ambiguous translated residues were removed. V3J clonotypes were defined by identical inferred V gene, J gene, and CDR3 amino acid sequence. To compute the percentage overlap between repertoires, the number of shared unique clonotypes was divided by the size of the smaller repertoire. Richness of each repertoire was evaluated using RTK rarefaction, the Chao1 estimator, and Recon v2.1 estimates of unobserved clonotypes. TCRdb limited this immuneACCESS table to in-frame rearrangements with V and J called. A share of clones is missing; checked studies link under half to unresolved V genes, and the rest is unexplained. That table furnishes V, J and clone size, whereas the DNA furnished D and trimming. The sample contains about 480,000 clones, 75% to 80% of them found a single time. Jointly, the top ten make up 9.5% to 15% of the sample.

The TCR comes from a woman in her thirties or forties in good health. Some clones in this sample may be carry-over from other donors' samples. The sequenced sample was PBMCs.

The CDR3 reads CASSQGGPYEQYF. The sequence in DNA is TGTGCCAGCTCACAGGGGGGCCCCTACGAGCAGTACTTC. In this chain, TRBV18 is recombined with TRBJ2-7; the D gene is possibly TRBD1 or TRBD2, with 6 bases matching each. The germline V gene provides CDR1 KGHSH and CDR2 LQKENI. At the junction V is shortened by 4 bases and J by 2 bases, with 9 bases in between. CDR3 length: 13 amino acids, cysteine to phenylalanine. Only the CDR3 part of the read is kept: 39 bases, read in frame from the first base.